This TCR beta chain comes out of a study of regulatory T cells in long-lasting Graves disease. About the research overall: Antithyroid drug use was under 3 months in newly diagnosed Graves' patients. Study results and limitations: Persistent Graves' cases showed lower TCR diversity than newly diagnosed cases. The work looked only at peripheral blood and did not look at thyroid tissue.

The time point: newly diagnosed GD, antithyroid drugs for less than 3 months. The authors made the TCR library using RNA they extracted from PBMCs. In Xi'an, China, an endocrinology department was the source of patients. In this sample, this clonotype turned up a few times. What it binds is not known. Relying on iRepertoire HTBI primers and Arm-PCR of CDR3 regions, the team built TCR beta libraries. Each CDR3 protein gets one entry after TCRdb re-called the multiplex PCR reads with MiXCR. The sample records roughly 410,000 distinct CDR3 sequences, over 12% being singletons. V was clipped by 3 bases and J by 6 bases, with 11 bases between them. The CDR3 covers 14 residues. In germline, CDR1 is MNHGY, CDR2 SVAAGI. The same specimen was also included in a second study, on T cells in Graves' hyperthyroidism and ophthalmopathy.

The chain employs TRBV6-9 and TRBJ2-2, with no clear D. This receptor was obtained from a middle-aged woman with Graves disease. The specimen was peripheral blood mononuclear cells (PBMCs), collected at new diagnosis, from a patient treated with antithyroid drugs. CDR3 in DNA: TGTGCCAGCAGTTACTATAGCAGTCCCGGGGAGCTGTTTTTT. Amino acid sequence: CASSYYSSPGELFF.